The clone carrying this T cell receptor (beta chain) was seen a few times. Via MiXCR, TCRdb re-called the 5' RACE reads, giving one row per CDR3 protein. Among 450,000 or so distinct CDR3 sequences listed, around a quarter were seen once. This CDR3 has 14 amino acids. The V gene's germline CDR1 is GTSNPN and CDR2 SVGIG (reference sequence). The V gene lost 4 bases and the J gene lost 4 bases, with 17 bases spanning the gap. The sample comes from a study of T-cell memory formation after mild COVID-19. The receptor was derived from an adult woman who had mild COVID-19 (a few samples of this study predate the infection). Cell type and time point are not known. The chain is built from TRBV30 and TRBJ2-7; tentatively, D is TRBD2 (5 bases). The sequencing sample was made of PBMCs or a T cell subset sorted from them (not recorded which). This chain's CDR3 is CAWNTPGLLYEQYF. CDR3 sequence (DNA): TGTGCCTGGAACACGCCGGGATTATTATACGAGCAGTACTTC.